Listed below are T cell receptor beta chains from one sample, sequenced in a study of cytomegalovirus exposure and HLA in healthy donors. Only in-frame clones appear in the TCRdb table, and some are missing; sequencing was by immunoSEQ multiplex PCR. This table has 90,000 to 130,000 clones, about 92% appearing once. The material sequenced was PBMCs. The origin of the receptors is a woman younger than 30 in good health and CMV-seronegative. Each CDR3 is given with its conserved first and last residue. Fields, in order: V gene, D gene, clone size, J gene, CDR3 protein, CDR3 DNA. The D gene is left open where the match is weak. Expanded clones get a size class; other rows say once, few or many, or leave the size out.

TRBV5-7	NA	NA	TRBJ2-1	CASSPESVRSYNEQFF	TGTGCCAGCAGCCCTGAGTCCGTCCGCTCCTACAATGAGCAGTTCTTC
TRBV6-5	NA	once	TRBJ2-5	CASSKRWGIQETQYF	TGTGCCAGCAGTAAGCGGTGGGGAATCCAAGAGACCCAGTACTTC
TRBV18	NA	few	TRBJ2-7	CASTKWQRSYEQYF	TGTGCCAGCACAAAGTGGCAGCGCTCCTACGAGCAGTACTTC
TRBV6-1	TRBD1	NA	TRBJ2-3	CASSLLDRITDTQYF	TGTGCCAGCAGTTTACTGGACAGGATCACAGATACGCAGTATTTT
TRBV7-9	TRBD1	NA	TRBJ1-1	CASAPTGGGTEAFF	TGTGCCAGCGCCCCGACAGGGGGCGGAACTGAAGCTTTCTTT
TRBV11-3	NA	NA	TRBJ2-5	CASSLGGSETQYF	TGTGCCAGCAGCTTAGGAGGTTCAGAGACCCAGTACTTC
TRBV5-1	TRBD2	NA	TRBJ2-3	CASSSGTSVTDTQYF	TGCGCCAGCAGCTCCGGGACTAGTGTGACAGATACGCAGTATTTT
TRBV6-4	TRBD2	NA	TRBJ2-1	CASSDWGGSSNEQFF	TGTGCCAGCAGTGACTGGGGCGGGAGTAGCAATGAGCAGTTCTTC
TRBV7-9	NA	NA	TRBJ1-5	CASNNIQGDSNQPQHF	TGTGCCAGCAACAATATTCAGGGCGATAGCAATCAGCCCCAGCATTTT
TRBV28	NA	NA	TRBJ2-6	CASNRPDYSGANVLTF	TGTGCCAGCAACAGGCCGGATTATTCTGGGGCCAACGTCCTGACTTTC
TRBV7-2	TRBD1	few	TRBJ1-2	CASSNLQGAKGYTF	TGTGCCAGCAGCAACCTACAGGGGGCGAAGGGCTACACCTTC
TRBV25-1	NA	NA	TRBJ2-5	CASSGQAQETQYF	TGTGCCAGCAGTGGTCAGGCCCAAGAGACCCAGTACTTC
TRBV5-4	NA	NA	TRBJ2-1	CASSSMYNEQFF	TGTGCCAGCAGCTCTATGTACAATGAGCAGTTCTTC
TRBV27	TRBD1	NA	TRBJ2-7	CASSLSAGGIYEQYF	TGTGCCAGCAGTTTATCGGCAGGGGGCATCTACGAGCAGTACTTC
TRBV4-1	NA	NA	TRBJ2-1	CASSLKADSWGNEQFF	TGCGCCAGCAGCCTCAAAGCGGACAGTTGGGGCAATGAGCAGTTCTTC
TRBV6-1	NA	NA	TRBJ1-2	CASRPRVGYTF	TGTGCCAGCAGACCCAGGGTCGGCTACACCTTC
TRBV28	TRBD1	NA	TRBJ1-5	CATYTGGLFNQPQHF	TGTGCCACCTATACAGGGGGCCTTTTCAATCAGCCCCAGCATTTT
TRBV5-8	NA	NA	TRBJ2-7	CASSLRDSLSSYEQYF	TGTGCCAGCAGCTTGAGGGACTCTCTGAGCTCCTACGAGCAGTACTTC
TRBV7-9	NA	once	TRBJ2-7	CASSLGSGEQYF	TGTGCCAGCAGCTTAGGGTCGGGCGAGCAGTACTTC
TRBV9	TRBD1	NA	TRBJ2-1	CASSVGQGRYNEQFF	TGTGCCAGCAGCGTAGGACAGGGCCGCTACAATGAGCAGTTCTTC
TRBV5-1	NA	NA	TRBJ2-7	CASSKERGPYEQYF	TGCGCCAGCAGCAAGGAAAGGGGCCCCTACGAGCAGTACTTC
TRBV7-2	NA	NA	TRBJ2-7	CASSLAFNEQYF	TGTGCCAGCAGCTTAGCGTTCAACGAGCAGTACTTC
TRBV25-1	NA	NA	TRBJ2-7	CASSGIGYEQYF	TGTGCCAGCAGTGGGATCGGGTACGAGCAGTACTTC
TRBV7-8	TRBD1	NA	TRBJ1-3	CASSWDRGSGNTIYF	TGTGCCAGCAGCTGGGACAGGGGCTCTGGAAACACCATATATTTT
TRBV6-5	TRBD1	few	TRBJ1-5	CASSSATGGAEHF	TGTGCCAGCAGTTCTGCGACAGGGGGCGCAGAGCATTTT
TRBV20-1	NA	few	TRBJ1-1	CSARSDTEAFF	TGCAGTGCTAGATCTGACACTGAAGCTTTCTTT
TRBV30	TRBD1	once	TRBJ1-5	CAWTGTGRNQPQHF	TGTGCCTGGACCGGGACAGGGAGGAATCAGCCCCAGCATTTT
TRBV9	TRBD1	NA	TRBJ1-4	CASSSHARRDRGKSNEKLFF	TGTGCCAGCAGCTCACATGCACGTCGCGACAGGGGTAAATCTAATGAAAAACTGTTTTTT
TRBV28	NA	NA	TRBJ2-7	CASWDGGPYEQYF	TGTGCCAGCTGGGACGGGGGGCCCTACGAGCAGTACTTC
TRBV9	NA	NA	TRBJ2-2	CASRDTSNTGELFF	TGTGCCAGTCGGGACACGTCGAACACCGGGGAGCTGTTTTTT